The TCR beta chain described here comes from a study of blood T cell repertoires in COVID-19. About the research overall: From T cells, B-cell-depleted T cells, or PBMCs came the material, which was cDNA or gDNA.

V lost 8 bases to trimming and J lost 0 bases, with 13 bases between them. Germline lookup yields CDR1 MNHEY and CDR2 SVGAGI. This CDR3 contains 15 residues. The repertoire was sequenced with immunoSEQ multiplex PCR; TCRdb's copy has only in-frame clones and lacks some. In the table there are more than 60,000 clones, roughly 86% of which are singletons. The gene calls are TRBV6-5 and TRBJ2-2; TRBD2 is a possible D gene (6 bases). This TCR was sampled from a man in his sixties with acute or convalescent COVID-19. Sequenced input: peripheral blood. The CDR3 loop is CASHYGGSNTGELFF. DNA for the CDR3: TGTGCCAGCCATTATGGGGGGTCGAACACCGGGGAGCTGTTTTTT.